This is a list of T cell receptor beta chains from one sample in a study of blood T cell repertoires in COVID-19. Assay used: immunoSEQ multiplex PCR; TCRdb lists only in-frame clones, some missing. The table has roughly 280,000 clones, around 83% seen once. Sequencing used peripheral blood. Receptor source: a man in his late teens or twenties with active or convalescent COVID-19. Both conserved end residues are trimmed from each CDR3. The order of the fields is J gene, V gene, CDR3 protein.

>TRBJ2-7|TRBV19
AAGTGPYEQY
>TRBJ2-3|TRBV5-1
ASSLVQSSTDTQY
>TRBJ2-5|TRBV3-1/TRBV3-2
ASSSQETQY
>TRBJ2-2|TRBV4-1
ASSPTSTGELF
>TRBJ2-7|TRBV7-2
ASSSGLANYEQY
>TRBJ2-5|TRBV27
ASSLMGLSQTQY
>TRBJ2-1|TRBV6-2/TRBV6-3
ASSLAYNEQF
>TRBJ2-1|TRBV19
ASSEAGETYNEQF
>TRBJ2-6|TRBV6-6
ASNPGASGANVLT
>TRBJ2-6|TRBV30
AWSVLSFTGANVLT
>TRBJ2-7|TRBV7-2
ASTLGAAGPAEQY
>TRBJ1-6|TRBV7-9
ASSPWTDSPLH
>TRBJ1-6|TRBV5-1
ASSKDRGNSPLH
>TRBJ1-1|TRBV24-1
ATSDFQENTEAF
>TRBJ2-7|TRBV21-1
ASSNWDSGSCLPEQY
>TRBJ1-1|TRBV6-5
ASNQQGASTEAF
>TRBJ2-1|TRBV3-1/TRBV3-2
ASSQLPGLSREQF
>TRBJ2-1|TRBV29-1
SVEGRGAGVGNEQF
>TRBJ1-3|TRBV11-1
ASGDSDTIY
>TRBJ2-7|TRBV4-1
ASSRERDSNSYEQY
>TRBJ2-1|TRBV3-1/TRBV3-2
ASSPMSEANEQF
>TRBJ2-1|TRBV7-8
ASRDAGESGNEQF
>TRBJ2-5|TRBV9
ASSEGQGRETQY
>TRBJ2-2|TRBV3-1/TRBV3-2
ASSQEGGLGELF
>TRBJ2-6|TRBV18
ASSPRGSGANVLT
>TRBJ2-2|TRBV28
ASSIGQGAGELF
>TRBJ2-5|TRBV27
ASSPSGLPETQY
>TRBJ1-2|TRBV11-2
ASSHGQSYGYT
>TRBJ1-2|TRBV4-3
ASSPDSLNYGYT